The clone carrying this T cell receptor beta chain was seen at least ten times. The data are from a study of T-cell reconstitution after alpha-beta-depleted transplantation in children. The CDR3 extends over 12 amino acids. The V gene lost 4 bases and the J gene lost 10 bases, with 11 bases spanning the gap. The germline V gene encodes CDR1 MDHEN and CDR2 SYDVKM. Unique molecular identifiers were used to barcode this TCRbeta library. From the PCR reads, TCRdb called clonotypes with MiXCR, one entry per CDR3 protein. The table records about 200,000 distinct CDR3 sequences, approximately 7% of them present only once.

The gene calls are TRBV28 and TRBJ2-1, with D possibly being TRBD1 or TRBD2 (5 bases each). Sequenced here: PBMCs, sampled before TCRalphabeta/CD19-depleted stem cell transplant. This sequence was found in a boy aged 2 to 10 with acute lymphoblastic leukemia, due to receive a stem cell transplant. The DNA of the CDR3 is TGTGCCAGCAGTTCGGGACGGTTGGAGCAGTTCTTC. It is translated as CASSSGRLEQFF. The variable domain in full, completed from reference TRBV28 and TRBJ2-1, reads DVKVTQSSRYLVKRTGEKVFLECVQDMDHENMFWYRQDPGLGLRLIYFSYDVKMKEKGDIPEGYSVSREKKERFSLILESASTNQTSMYLCASSSGRLEQFFGPGTRLTVL.